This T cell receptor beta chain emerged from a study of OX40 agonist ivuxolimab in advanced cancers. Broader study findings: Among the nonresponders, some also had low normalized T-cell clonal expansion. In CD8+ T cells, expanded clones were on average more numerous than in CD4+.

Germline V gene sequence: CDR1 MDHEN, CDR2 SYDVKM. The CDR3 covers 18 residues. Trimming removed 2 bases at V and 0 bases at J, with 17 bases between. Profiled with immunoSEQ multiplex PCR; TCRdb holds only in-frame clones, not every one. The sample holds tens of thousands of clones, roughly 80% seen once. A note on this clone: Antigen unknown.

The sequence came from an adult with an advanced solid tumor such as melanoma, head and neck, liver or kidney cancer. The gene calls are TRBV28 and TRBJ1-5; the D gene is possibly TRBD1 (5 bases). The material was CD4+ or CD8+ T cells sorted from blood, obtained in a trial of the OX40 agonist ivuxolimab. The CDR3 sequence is CASSLRGWGGYSNQPQHF. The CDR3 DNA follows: TGTGCCAGCAGTTTAAGAGGGTGGGGGGGATATAGCAATCAGCCCCAGCATTTT.